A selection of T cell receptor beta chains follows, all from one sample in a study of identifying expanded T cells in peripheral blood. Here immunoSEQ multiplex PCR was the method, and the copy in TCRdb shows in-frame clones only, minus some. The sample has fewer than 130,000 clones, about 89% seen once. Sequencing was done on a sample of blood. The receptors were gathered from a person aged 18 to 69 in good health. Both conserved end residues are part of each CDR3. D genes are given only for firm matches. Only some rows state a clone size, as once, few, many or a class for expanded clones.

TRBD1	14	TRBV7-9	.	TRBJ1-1	CASSPPGQIFEAFF	TGTGCCAGCAGCCCTCCGGGACAGATTTTCGAAGCTTTCTTT
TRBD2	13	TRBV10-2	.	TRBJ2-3	CASSGGGPDTQYF	TGCGCCAGCTCCGGGGGGGGGCCAGATACGCAGTATTTT
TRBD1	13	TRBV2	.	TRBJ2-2	CASRQGVSGELFF	TGTGCCAGCAGACAGGGGGTGTCCGGGGAGCTGTTTTTT
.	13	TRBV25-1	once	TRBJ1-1	CASTQLGDTEAFF	TGTGCCAGCACCCAACTAGGAGACACTGAAGCTTTCTTT
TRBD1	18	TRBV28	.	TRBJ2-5	CASSSPGTGGFSNSAQYF	TGTGCCAGCAGTTCTCCCGGGACAGGGGGTTTTTCTAATTCGGCCCAGTACTTC
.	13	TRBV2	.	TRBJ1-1	CASSKDVNTEAFF	TGTGCCAGCAGTAAGGACGTGAACACTGAAGCTTTCTTT
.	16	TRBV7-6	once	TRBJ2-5	CASSSPERGARRTQYF	TGTGCCAGCAGCTCGCCTGAGAGGGGAGCGAGAAGGACCCAGTACTTC
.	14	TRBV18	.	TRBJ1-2	CASSPGEGNYGYTF	TGTGCCAGCTCACCAGGCGAGGGCAACTATGGCTACACCTTC
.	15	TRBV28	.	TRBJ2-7	CASSDGTASSYEQYF	TGTGCCAGCAGTGACGGGACGGCTAGCTCCTACGAGCAGTACTTC
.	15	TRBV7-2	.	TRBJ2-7	CASSLRAGPSYEQYF	TGTGCCAGCAGCTTAAGGGCAGGTCCCTCCTACGAGCAGTACTTC
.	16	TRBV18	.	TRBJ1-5	CASSQSAPGSNQPQHF	TGTGCCAGCTCACAATCGGCCCCCGGGAGCAATCAGCCCCAGCATTTT
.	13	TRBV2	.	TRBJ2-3	CASDITSTDTQYF	TGTGCCAGCGATATAACTAGCACAGATACGCAGTATTTT
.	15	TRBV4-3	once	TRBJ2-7	CASSQGRQAIYEQYF	TGCGCCAGCAGCCAAGGCAGGCAGGCCATCTACGAGCAGTACTTC
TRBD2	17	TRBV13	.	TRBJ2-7	CASSSSLRGVWAYEQYF	TGTGCCAGCAGCTCTTCTCTCCGGGGGGTATGGGCCTACGAGCAGTACTTC
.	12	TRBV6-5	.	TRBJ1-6	CASSSLLGALHF	TGTGCCAGCAGCTCCCTTCTCGGAGCCCTCCACTTT
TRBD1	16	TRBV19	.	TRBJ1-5	CASSPRPDRDYQPQHF	TGTGCCAGTAGCCCCCGACCCGACAGGGACTATCAGCCCCAGCATTTT
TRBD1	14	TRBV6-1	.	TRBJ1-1	CASSVTGRNTEAFF	TGTGCCAGCAGCGTGACAGGGCGGAACACTGAAGCTTTCTTT
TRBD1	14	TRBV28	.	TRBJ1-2	CASSLLGGGNGYTF	TGTGCCAGCAGTTTACTGGGAGGGGGCAATGGCTACACCTTC
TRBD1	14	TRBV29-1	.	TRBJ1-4	CSVAYRGRNEKLFF	TGCAGCGTTGCCTACAGGGGGCGAAATGAAAAACTGTTTTTT
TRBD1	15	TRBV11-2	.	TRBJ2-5	CASSLVTGGRETQYF	TGTGCCAGCAGCTTAGTGACAGGGGGCCGTGAGACCCAGTACTTC
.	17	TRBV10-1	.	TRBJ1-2	CASVTNWGTVANYGYTF	TGCGCCAGCGTAACTAATTGGGGGACTGTCGCTAACTATGGCTACACCTTC
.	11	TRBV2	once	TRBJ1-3	CAIRSGNTIYF	TGTGCCATCCGCTCTGGAAACACCATATATTTT
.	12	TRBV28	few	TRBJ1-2	CASSSSEAGYTF	TGTGCCAGCAGTTCCTCCGAAGCTGGCTACACCTTC
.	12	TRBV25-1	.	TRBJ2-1	CASSDLWYEQFF	TGTGCCAGCAGTGACTTGTGGTATGAGCAGTTCTTC
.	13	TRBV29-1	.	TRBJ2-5	CSVAQVLQETQYF	TGCAGCGTTGCTCAGGTCCTCCAAGAGACCCAGTACTTC
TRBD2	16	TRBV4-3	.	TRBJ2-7	CASSQAPAGFSYEQYF	TGCGCCAGCAGCCAAGCGCCAGCGGGGTTCTCCTACGAGCAGTACTTC
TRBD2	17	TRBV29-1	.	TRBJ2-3	CSVEASGGAFPTDTQYF	TGCAGCGTTGAAGCTAGCGGGGGCGCCTTTCCCACAGATACGCAGTATTTT
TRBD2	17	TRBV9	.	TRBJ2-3	CASSLAGGTLGTDTQYF	TGTGCCAGCAGTCTAGCGGGGGGAACGTTGGGCACAGATACGCAGTATTTT
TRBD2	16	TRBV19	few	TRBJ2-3	CASSKLAGAPTDTQYF	TGTGCCAGTAGTAAACTAGCGGGGGCGCCCACAGATACGCAGTATTTT
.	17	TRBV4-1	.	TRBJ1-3	CASSLMGGLTSGNTIYF	TGCGCCAGCAGCCTAATGGGCGGCCTGACCTCTGGAAACACCATATATTTT
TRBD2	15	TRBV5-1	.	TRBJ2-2	CVSSPLAENTGELFF	TGCGTCAGCAGCCCCCTAGCGGAGAACACCGGGGAGCTGTTTTTT
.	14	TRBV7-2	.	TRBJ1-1	CASSLNQGFTEAFF	TGTGCCAGCAGCTTGAACCAGGGTTTCACTGAAGCTTTCTTT
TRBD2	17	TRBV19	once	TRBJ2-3	CASSTPFPGGEVDTQYF	TGTGCCAGTAGTACTCCCTTTCCGGGGGGAGAAGTGGATACGCAGTATTTT
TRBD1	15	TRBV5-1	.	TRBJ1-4	CASSLEPGGDEKLFF	TGCGCCAGCAGCTTGGAGCCAGGGGGGGATGAAAAACTGTTTTTT
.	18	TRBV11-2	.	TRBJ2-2	CASSLEWWAGQGSGELFF	TGTGCCAGCAGCTTAGAGTGGTGGGCAGGTCAGGGGTCCGGGGAGCTGTTTTTT
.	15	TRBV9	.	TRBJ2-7	CASSLNPTGTYEQYF	TGTGCCAGCAGCCTAAACCCAACAGGGACCTACGAGCAGTACTTC
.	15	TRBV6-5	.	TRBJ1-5	CASSPRQYSNQPQHF	TGTGCCAGCAGTCCCCGACAGTATAGCAATCAGCCCCAGCATTTT
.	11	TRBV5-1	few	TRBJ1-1	CASSLDSKAFF	TGCGCCAGCAGCTTGGATTCTAAAGCTTTCTTT
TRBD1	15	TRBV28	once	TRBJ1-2	CASRTETGGADGYTF	TGTGCCAGCAGGACGGAGACAGGGGGCGCGGACGGCTACACCTTC
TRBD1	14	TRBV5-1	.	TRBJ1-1	CASSSRTGNTEAFF	TGCGCCAGCAGCTCCCGGACAGGAAACACTGAAGCTTTCTTT
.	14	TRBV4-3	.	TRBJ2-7	CASSQDSGYYEQYF	TGCGCCAGCAGCCAAGACTCAGGTTACTACGAGCAGTACTTC
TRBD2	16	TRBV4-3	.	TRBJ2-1	CASSQDRWGGYNEQFF	TGCGCCAGCAGCCAAGATAGGTGGGGGGGCTACAATGAGCAGTTCTTC
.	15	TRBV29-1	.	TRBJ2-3	CSVENQDPGGDTQYF	TGCAGCGTTGAGAATCAGGATCCAGGGGGGGATACGCAGTATTTT
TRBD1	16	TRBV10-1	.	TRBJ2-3	CASRGTGGCGTDTQYF	TGCGCCAGCAGGGGAACAGGGGGCTGTGGCACAGATACGCAGTATTTT
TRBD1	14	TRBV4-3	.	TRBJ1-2	CASSQDKGASGYTF	TGCGCCAGCAGCCAAGATAAGGGGGCGAGTGGCTACACCTTC
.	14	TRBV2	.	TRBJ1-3	CASSEDYSGNTIYF	TGTGCCAGCAGTGAGGACTATTCTGGAAACACCATATATTTT
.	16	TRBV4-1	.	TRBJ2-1	CASSHLPGASYNEQFF	TGCGCCAGCAGCCATCTCCCGGGGGCCTCCTACAATGAGCAGTTCTTC
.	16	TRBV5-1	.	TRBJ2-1	CASSLRTPPAYNEQFF	TGCGCCAGCAGCTTGAGGACTCCGCCGGCATACAATGAGCAGTTCTTC
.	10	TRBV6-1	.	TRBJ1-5	CASGGQPQHF	TGTGCCAGCGGAGGGCAGCCCCAGCATTTT